A selection of T cell receptor beta chains follows, all from one sample in a study of blood T cell repertoires in COVID-19. This table comes from immunoSEQ multiplex PCR, and its TCRdb copy is limited to in-frame clones, with some not included. The sample consists of fewer than 450,000 clones, roughly 84% of them appearing once. The sequenced sample was PBMCs or T cells enriched from blood (not recorded which). Receptors originate from a woman aged 25-40 years who had recovered from COVID-19. Each CDR3 is given with its conserved first and last residue. D genes are given only for firm matches. Not every row has a clone size; where given, it reads once, few, many or a size class.

.	TRBV28	TRBJ1-5	TRBD1	TGTGCCACCGCTGACAGGGGATCGCTTCCCCAGCATTTT	CATADRGSLPQHF
.	TRBV5-1	TRBJ1-4	.	TGCGCCAGCAGTCTTGAGCGCATCGGGTCCGAAAAACTGTTTTTT	CASSLERIGSEKLFF
once	TRBV15	TRBJ2-7	TRBD2	TGTGCCACCAGCAGAGGTAGGGAGGGCTACGAGCAGTACTTC	CATSRGREGYEQYF
.	TRBV30	TRBJ1-1	TRBD1	TGTGCCTGGAGTAACGCCGCAGGGGGTATCACGAACACTGAAGCTTTCTTT	CAWSNAAGGITNTEAFF
.	TRBV11-2	TRBJ1-3	.	TGTGCCAGCAGCTTAGGGCAGGGGATTGGAAACACCATATATTTT	CASSLGQGIGNTIYF
.	TRBV9	TRBJ1-3	.	TGTGCCAGCAGCGTCCGGGAGCGCCGGGGAAACACCATATATTTT	CASSVRERRGNTIYF
.	TRBV5-4	TRBJ2-5	TRBD2	TGTGCCAGCAGCTTTGGCGGGGGGACGGAGACCCAGTACTTC	CASSFGGGTETQYF
.	TRBV24-1	TRBJ1-5	.	TGTGCCACCAGTGACACGACAGGATTAGGCCAGCCCCAGCATTTT	CATSDTTGLGQPQHF
.	TRBV12-3/TRBV12-4	TRBJ2-2	.	TGTGCCAGCAGGCAGGGGCCCACCGGGGAGCTGTTTTTT	CASRQGPTGELFF
.	TRBV5-1	TRBJ1-1	.	TGCGCCAGCAGCTTGGGAAGCCCTCTGAGGGAAGCTTTCTTT	CASSLGSPLREAFF
.	TRBV7-2	TRBJ2-1	.	TGTGCCAGCAGCTTAGTTTTCAGGAGCTGGCAGGGTGAGCAGTTCTTC	CASSLVFRSWQGEQFF
.	TRBV9	TRBJ1-2	.	TGTGCCAGCAGCCCCGATCGGGGTAATGGCTACACCTTC	CASSPDRGNGYTF
.	TRBV5-1	TRBJ1-1	.	TGCGCCAGCAGCTTGGCAACAGGAACTATGAACACTGAAGCTTTCTTT	CASSLATGTMNTEAFF
.	TRBV18	TRBJ1-1	TRBD1	TGTGCCAGCTCACCGGGACAGGGGGGCACTGAAGCTTTCTTT	CASSPGQGGTEAFF
.	TRBV13	TRBJ1-1	.	TGTGCCAGCAGCTTCAGGGGACCAGAAGCTTTCTTT	CASSFRGPEAFF
.	TRBV19	TRBJ2-1	.	TGTGCCAGTAGTATAGGGGGGGTAAGCGAAGCCTACAATGAGCAGTTCTTC	CASSIGGVSEAYNEQFF
.	TRBV15	TRBJ1-1	.	TGTGCCACCAGCAGAGATCGACAGAAGAACACTGAAGCTTTCTTT	CATSRDRQKNTEAFF
.	TRBV2	TRBJ1-1	.	TGTGCCAGCAGGGGGCAGGGCGTCGGCACTGAAGCTTTCTTT	CASRGQGVGTEAFF
.	TRBV30	TRBJ1-6	TRBD1	TGTGCCTGGAAGAGGTACAGGGGACGTCGCGGTAATTCACCCCTCCACTTT	CAWKRYRGRRGNSPLHF
.	TRBV19	TRBJ2-4	.	TGTGCCAGTAGTATAGATACGGGACAAACAGTTCAGTACTTC	CASSIDTGQTVQYF
.	TRBV10-1	TRBJ1-2	.	TGCGCCAGCAGTGGCGGCAGGGATTATGGCTACACCTTC	CASSGGRDYGYTF
.	TRBV5-4	TRBJ2-3	.	TGTGCCACCTTCAATCCGAGGGGGACAGATACGCAGTATTTT	CATFNPRGTDTQYF
few	TRBV5-4	TRBJ1-1	TRBD1	TGTGCCAGCACCTCCATAATGACAGGGCCGGTCACTGAAGCTTTCTTT	CASTSIMTGPVTEAFF
.	TRBV7-6	TRBJ2-5	TRBD2	TGTGCCGTCGGGGGGGCCGGTGAGACCCAGTACTTC	CAVGGAGETQYF
.	TRBV4-1	TRBJ1-3	TRBD1	TGCGCCAGCAGCCAAGGGACAGGGCCCTTTACAGCTGGAAACACCATATATTTT	CASSQGTGPFTAGNTIYF
.	TRBV4-1	TRBJ1-5	TRBD1	TGCGCCAGCAGCCAAGATCGTAGAACAGGGGGAGGTCAGCCCCAGCATTTT	CASSQDRRTGGGQPQHF
.	TRBV18	TRBJ2-2	TRBD1	TGTGCCAGCTCACCACGCTTCCCGACAGGGGCGAACACCGGGGAGCTGTTTTTT	CASSPRFPTGANTGELFF
.	TRBV6-2/TRBV6-3	TRBJ1-5	.	TGTGCCAGCAGTTACGAGATTAGCAATCAGCCCCAGCATTTT	CASSYEISNQPQHF
.	TRBV19	TRBJ2-1	.	TGTGCCAGTAGTGTCGGGACTTCCCGACGGTACAATGAGCAGTTCTTC	CASSVGTSRRYNEQFF
.	TRBV11-3	TRBJ1-1	.	TGTGCCAGCAGCTCTAGCGGGGGCCCTAACACTGAAGCTTTCTTT	CASSSSGGPNTEAFF
.	TRBV3-1/TRBV3-2	TRBJ2-7	TRBD2	TGTGCCAGCAGCCAAGTTCCTAGCGGGGGTTACGAGCAGTACTTC	CASSQVPSGGYEQYF
few	TRBV7-2	TRBJ2-2	TRBD1	TGTGCCAGCAGCCCAGACAGGGCCCCCGGGGAGCTGTTTTTT	CASSPDRAPGELFF
once	TRBV7-9	TRBJ2-2	.	TGTGCCAGCAGCTTAGGAGCCTACACCGGGGAGCTGTTTTTT	CASSLGAYTGELFF
.	TRBV27	TRBJ2-5	TRBD2	TGTGCCAGCAGACTCCGAGCGGGGGGAGGGGAGACCCAGTACTTC	CASRLRAGGGETQYF
.	TRBV6-5	TRBJ2-7	.	TGTGCCAGCAGTTTATCGGCAGAATCTACTAGCGAGCAGTACTTC	CASSLSAESTSEQYF
.	TRBV10-3	TRBJ1-5	TRBD1	TGTGCCATCGGGACAGGGATGAGGCCCCAGCATTTT	CAIGTGMRPQHF
.	TRBV5-1	TRBJ2-7	.	TGCGCCAGCAGCTCGCAGGGGGGTCCCTACGAGCAGTACTTC	CASSSQGGPYEQYF
few	TRBV4-2	TRBJ2-2	TRBD1	TGTGCCAGCAGCCAAGATGGAAGGGGGCACACCGGGGAGCTGTTTTTT	CASSQDGRGHTGELFF
.	TRBV5-1	TRBJ2-7	TRBD2	TGCGCCAGCAGCTTGGAGGGGACTAGCGAGGACGAGCAGTACTTC	CASSLEGTSEDEQYF
few	TRBV10-3	TRBJ2-1	TRBD1	TGTGCCATCACCACCGGGACAGGGAACAATGAGCAGTTCTTC	CAITTGTGNNEQFF
.	TRBV30	TRBJ1-4	.	TGTGCCTGGAGTGTTTGGCTCCCGGGGGGTAATGAAAAACTGTTTTTT	CAWSVWLPGGNEKLFF
.	TRBV6-2/TRBV6-3	TRBJ1-5	.	TGTGCCAGCAGCCTGCCGGCGGGGCCGGGTCCGAATCAGCCCCAGCATTTT	CASSLPAGPGPNQPQHF
.	TRBV7-6	TRBJ1-4	TRBD1	TGTGCCAGCAGCTTAGGGACAGGGAGCCGTGGGCATGAAAAACTGTTTTTT	CASSLGTGSRGHEKLFF
.	TRBV14	TRBJ2-3	.	TGTGCCAGCAGCCAGGGGCAGGGGACAGATACGCAGTATTTT	CASSQGQGTDTQYF
.	TRBV9	TRBJ1-6	TRBD1	TGTGCCAGCAGCGCACTCGACAGGGGTAATTCACCCCTCCACTTT	CASSALDRGNSPLHF
.	TRBV9	TRBJ2-1	.	TGTGCCAGCAGCCCTAGGACAGTTGTCTCCTACAATGAGCAGTTCTTC	CASSPRTVVSYNEQFF
.	TRBV6-5	TRBJ1-4	TRBD1	TGTGCCACCCGGGAGACAGGGCTTGAAAAACTGTTTTTT	CATRETGLEKLFF
.	TRBV27	TRBJ1-6	TRBD1	TGTGCCAGCACCGCAGGGGGGTTTTCACCCCTCCACTTT	CASTAGGFSPLHF
.	TRBV19	TRBJ1-5	TRBD1	TGTGCCAGTAGTACAGGACAGGCTGCCCAGCCCCAGCATTTT	CASSTGQAAQPQHF
once	TRBV5-5	TRBJ1-2	.	TGTGCCAGCAGCTCGTTTTCCGGTATTCAGGGTGCCGTGGGCTACACCTTC	CASSSFSGIQGAVGYTF
.	TRBV9	TRBJ2-3	TRBD2	TGTGCCAGCAGCGTAGGAGGCCGGGGGGGGAGAACAGATACGCAGTATTTT	CASSVGGRGGRTDTQYF
.	TRBV3-1/TRBV3-2	TRBJ2-3	TRBD2	TGTGCCAGCAGCCAAGATAGTAGCGGGGGAACGCAGTATTTT	CASSQDSSGGTQYF
.	TRBV5-1	TRBJ2-7	.	TGCGCCAGCAGCTACCCCAAGCAGGGGATCCCCTACGAGCAGTACTTC	CASSYPKQGIPYEQYF
once	TRBV4-3	TRBJ2-7	.	TGCGCCAGCAGCCAGGTTCAGGGGTTTACCTACGAGCAGTACTTC	CASSQVQGFTYEQYF
.	TRBV29-1	TRBJ1-5	TRBD1	TGCAGCGGCCTCTTTAGACAGGGATATCAGCCCCAGCATTTT	CSGLFRQGYQPQHF
.	TRBV5-1	TRBJ2-3	TRBD2	TGCGCCAGCAGCTTGGAGCGGGGTAGCACAGATACGCAGTATTTT	CASSLERGSTDTQYF
.	TRBV29-1	TRBJ2-7	TRBD1	TGCAGCGTAGTCGACAGGGGGCGGCACGAGCAGTACTTC	CSVVDRGRHEQYF
.	TRBV5-1	TRBJ2-5	TRBD2	TGCGCCAGCAGCTTGGCCCTAGCGGGGGTCAAAGAGACCCAGTACTTC	CASSLALAGVKETQYF
.	TRBV3-1/TRBV3-2	TRBJ1-6	.	TGTGCCAGCAGCCAAGATCCGGGCAGGGTTAACCTCCACTTT	CASSQDPGRVNLHF